This T cell receptor beta chain was observed in a study of blood T cell repertoires in COVID-19. The wider study: Sources were T cells, B-cell-depleted T cells, or PBMCs; the material itself was cDNA or gDNA.

This CDR3 region has 14 residues. Trimming left V 1 base short and J 2 bases short, with 8 bases between. Germline V gene data show CDR1 as SGHNT and CDR2 as YENEEA. Sequenced by immunoSEQ multiplex PCR; TCRdb stores in-frame clones only, minus some. The sample contains roughly 260,000 clones, 80% to 90% of which appear only once. This TCR derives from a woman aged 45 to 65 with acute or convalescent COVID-19. The chain links TRBV11-3 to TRBJ2-5; D call uncertain. Sequenced: peripheral blood. CDR3 protein: CASSLGGQQETQYF. As DNA, the CDR3 is TGTGCCAGCAGCTTAGGTGGGCAACAAGAGACCCAGTACTTC.